This T cell receptor (beta chain) was profiled in a study of T-cell memory formation after mild COVID-19. One entry per CDR3 protein, called by TCRdb with MiXCR from the 5' RACE reads. The sample yields about 150,000 distinct CDR3 sequences, approximately 14% seen once. Germline V gene sequence: CDR1 SEHNR, CDR2 FQNEAQ (reference sequence). V lost 5 bases and J lost 13; bases outside the gene matches: 8. The CDR3 length is 12 residues. Study-wide results and caveats: Contracting clones from day 15 to 85 had balanced CD4/CD8; later expanders favoured CD4+.

The sample holds many counts of this clonotype. Its antigen is currently unknown. The genes are TRBV7-9 and TRBJ2-1, with 7 positions matching TRBD2. This receptor was obtained from an adult woman who had mild COVID-19 (a few samples of this study predate the infection). Cell type and time point are not known. Sequenced sample: PBMCs or a T cell subset sorted from them (not recorded which). This CDR3 reads CASSPLRDYQFF. CDR3 sequence (DNA): TGTGCCAGCAGCCCTCTACGGGACTACCAGTTCTTC.